This record looks at one T cell receptor beta chain sequence and its context. The data were obtained in a study of Graves' ophthalmopathy and Graves' hyperthyroidism. The CDR3 extends over 14 amino acids. The germline V gene encodes CDR1 SGHTA and CDR2 FQGNSA. Trimming removed 1 base from V and 8 bases from J, with 14 bases in between. Transcripts of RNA were the source for amplifying TCR beta CDR3 regions. Second-round multiplex PCR came after a first-round RT-PCR that employed HTBI primers. TCRdb called the multiplex PCR reads again in MiXCR, with one record for every CDR3 protein. The sample has 400,000 to 450,000 distinct CDR3 sequences; about 21% are singletons.

This TCR derives from a young woman with stable Graves' hyperthyroidism. The chain couples TRBV7-2 to TRBJ1-1; no reliable D call. The sample was peripheral blood. For the CDR3, the DNA is TGTGCCAGCAGCTTAGTAGGGTGCGGCGCCGAAGCTTTCTTT. Translated, it gives CASSLVGCGAEAFF.